The text below deals with one T cell receptor (beta chain). The antigen remains unidentified. Specified time point: baseline, week 1 (first vaccination visit). Noted treatment: pre-vaccination baseline after standard-of-care therapy. The donor cohort comprised cases of new WHO grade 3 or 4 IDH1-mutant, ATRX-lost astrocytoma. Profiled with immunoSEQ multiplex PCR; TCRdb holds only in-frame clones, not every one. The sample carries tens of thousands of clones, approximately 85% recorded once. The data stem from a study of a mutant IDH1 vaccine in newly diagnosed glioma. Study in general: There were 62.5% males and around 40% females among treated patients, whose mean age was about 38 years. Patients previously underwent radiotherapy, temozolomide, or both, and most underwent both.

Findings and limits, study-wide: Overall, almost 95% of patients had vaccine-induced immune responses.

Trimming took 1 base from V and 6 from J, leaving 16 bases between them. The V gene's germline CDR1 is SGHRS and CDR2 YFSETQ. This CDR3 is built from 15 residues. The sequencing used PBMCs, collected from a glioma patient treated with radiotherapy, temozolomide or both. The genes are TRBV5-1 and TRBJ1-2, with D maybe TRBD1 (5 bases). This TCR was recovered from a man over 45 with glioma. Written as DNA, the CDR3 is TGCGCCAGCAGCTTGCGATCGACGCAGGGTAATGGCTACACCTTC. Protein sequence: CASSLRSTQGNGYTF.